A single sample gave rise to the 14 T cell receptor beta chains below, sequenced in a study of T cell changes during pregnancy in multiple sclerosis. Repertoires were generated with immunoSEQ multiplex PCR, while TCRdb's copy carries only in-frame clones and drops some. The profile covers roughly 40,000 clones, with 89% appearing a single time and 0.45% to 0.6% taken by the ten largest. Sequenced material: CD4+ T cells from peripheral blood mononuclear cells, taken in the first trimester of pregnancy. The receptors derive from a female donor with multiple sclerosis, enrolled in a pregnancy study.

The chain uses TRBV5-4 and TRBJ2-5; 9 bases align to TRBD1. Trimming removed 4 bases from V and 2 bases from J; junction bases left unmatched: 9. There are 16 residues in the CDR3. CDR1 SGHNT and CDR2 YYREEE come from the germline V gene (reference sequence). CDR3 sequence: CASSPGTGFRQETQYF. The CDR3, as DNA: TGTGCCAGCAGCCCCGGGACAGGGTTCAGGCAAGAGACCCAGTACTTC. Full variable domain (missing parts from reference TRBV5-4 and TRBJ2-5): ETGVTQSPTHLIKTRGQQVTLRCSSQSGHNTVSWYQQALGQGPQFIFQYYREEENGRGNFPPRFSGLQFPNYSSELNVNALELDDSALYLCASSPGTGFRQETQYFGPGTRLLVL.

V usage is TRBV5-5 and J usage is TRBJ1-5; D is ambiguous. The CDR3 has 15 amino acids. The V and J ends lost 4 bases and 0 bases respectively, with 11 bases between them. Germline values: CDR1 SGHKS, CDR2 YYEKEE (reference sequence). The CDR3 loop reads CASSLSQNSNQPQHF. In nucleotides, the CDR3 is TGTGCCAGCAGCCTCTCCCAGAATAGCAATCAGCCCCAGCATTTT.

The chain employs TRBV4-2 and TRBJ2-1, with TRBD2 identical over 8 bases. In germline, CDR1 is LGHNA, CDR2 YNFKEQ. The CDR3 contains 15 residues. V dropped 0 bases and J dropped 8; count of bases not matched to a gene: 6. CDR3 sequence (DNA): TGTGCCAGCAGCCAAGATCGGGGGGGCCATTATGAGCAGTTCTTC. Its translation is CASSQDRGGHYEQFF.

The rearrangement links TRBV9 to TRBJ2-4, with D possibly TRBD1 on 5 matching bases. Trimming pared 0 bases from V and 3 bases from J, leaving 13 bases between. CDR1 is SGDLS, CDR2 YYNGEE, per germline. The CDR3 has 16 amino acids. As DNA, the CDR3 is TGTGCCAGCAGCGTAGAGGTGGGGCTGGGCAAAAACATTCAGTACTTC. Translating it yields CASSVEVGLGKNIQYF.

The chain recombines TRBV4-1 with TRBJ2-1; D possibly corresponds to TRBD1 (6 bases). CDR3 size: 15 residues. Germline V gene sequence: CDR1 MGHRA, CDR2 YSYEKL. V was clipped by 1 base and J by 2 bases, with 9 bases between them. The CDR3 loop reads CASSQVAGAYNEQFF. As DNA, the CDR3 is TGCGCCAGCAGCCAAGTAGCAGGGGCCTACAATGAGCAGTTCTTC.

The chain couples TRBV30 to TRBJ1-2; D gene ambiguous. This CDR3 spans 13 amino acids. Germline CDR1 GTSNPN, CDR2 SVGIG (reference sequence). The V and J ends lost 1 base and 8 bases respectively, with 14 bases between them. CDR3 bases: TGTGCCTGGAGTGATTTGGGTCTCGGGGGCTACACCTTC. Protein sequence: CAWSDLGLGGYTF. Complete variable domain (other parts from reference TRBV30 and TRBJ1-2): SQTIHQWPATLVQPVGSPLSLECTVEGTSNPNLYWYRQAAGRGLQLLFYSVGIGQISSEVPQNLSASRPQDRQFILSSKKLLLSDSGFYLCAWSDLGLGGYTFGSGTRLTVV.

J is TRBJ1-1 and V is TRBV28, with a tentative D call TRBD1 (5 bases). Germline V gene data show CDR1 as MDHEN and CDR2 as SYDVKM. The CDR3 has 17 residues. V lost 4 bases to trimming and J lost 7 bases, with 25 bases between them. The CDR3 spells CASSSPGSERGRDEAFF. The CDR3 nucleotides read TGTGCCAGCAGTTCCCCCGGGAGCGAACGGGGCAGAGATGAAGCTTTCTTT.

The chain uses TRBV6-5 and TRBJ1-5; D call uncertain. Germline V gene sequence: CDR1 MNHEY, CDR2 SVGAGI. V was clipped by 0 bases and J by 5 bases, with 5 bases between them. The CDR3 sequence is 13 residues long. This chain's CDR3 is CASSYSADQPQHF. In nucleotides, the CDR3 is TGTGCCAGCAGTTACTCGGCCGATCAGCCCCAGCATTTT.

The chain joins TRBV30 to TRBJ2-1; tentatively, D is TRBD2 (6 bases). CDR3 size: 11 residues. Germline CDR1 reads GTSNPN; CDR2 reads SVGIG (reference sequence). V lost 1 base and J lost 10, with 8 bases in between. The DNA of the CDR3 is TGTGCCTGGAGTGGTGGGGGGGAGCAGTTCTTC. It codes for CAWSGGGEQFF.

The V call is TRBV27, the J call TRBJ1-1, with 10 bases lining up with TRBD1. The trim removed 2 bases at V and 11 bases at J, leaving 8 bases unmatched. This CDR3 region has 14 residues. Germline CDR1 reads MNHEY; CDR2 reads SMNVEV (reference sequence). The CDR3 region is CASSLRRQGAGAFF. The CDR3 coding sequence is TGTGCCAGCAGTTTACGCCGACAGGGGGCCGGGGCTTTCTTT.

The J gene is TRBJ2-5, the V gene TRBV11-3; D perhaps matches TRBD1 (6 bases). CDR3 length: 16 amino acids. Per germline, CDR1 SGHNT and CDR2 YENEEA. The V end lost 5 bases, the J end lost 5 bases, and 21 bases lay between the germline ends. The CDR3: CASSLGTTSSGETQYF. CDR3 in DNA: TGTGCCAGCAGCCTAGGGACAACGAGCAGTGGCGAGACCCAGTACTTC.

V is TRBV5-4 and J is TRBJ1-1; possibly TRBD1 for D (6 bases). Germline CDR1 and CDR2: SGHNT and YYREEE (reference sequence). This CDR3 contains 15 residues. Trimming took off 1 base at V and 0 bases at J, with 10 bases between the two ends. The CDR3 DNA is TGTGCCAGCAGCTTGCAGGGGAGGGTGAACACTGAAGCTTTCTTT. Translated: CASSLQGRVNTEAFF.

CDR3 in amino acids: CASSEPGQGPEAFF. The CDR3 DNA sequence: TGTGCCAGCAGTGAGCCGGGACAGGGTCCTGAAGCTTTCTTT. The genes are TRBV6-1 and TRBJ1-1; 9 bases map to TRBD1. The ends lost 3 bases at V and 6 bases at J; junction bases unmatched: 5. CDR3 length: 14 residues. Germline V gene data show CDR1 as MNHNS and CDR2 as SASEGT.

The chain is built from TRBV6-6 and TRBJ1-2; 9 bases agree with TRBD1. CDR3 size: 16 residues. With 5 bases clipped from V and 0 bases from J, the junction kept 7 bases outside the gene matches. Germline V CDR1 and CDR2: MNHNY, SVGAGI (reference sequence). The CDR3: CASSPSGTGPNYGYTF. CDR3 sequence (DNA): TGTGCCAGCAGTCCCTCCGGGACAGGGCCTAACTATGGCTACACCTTC.